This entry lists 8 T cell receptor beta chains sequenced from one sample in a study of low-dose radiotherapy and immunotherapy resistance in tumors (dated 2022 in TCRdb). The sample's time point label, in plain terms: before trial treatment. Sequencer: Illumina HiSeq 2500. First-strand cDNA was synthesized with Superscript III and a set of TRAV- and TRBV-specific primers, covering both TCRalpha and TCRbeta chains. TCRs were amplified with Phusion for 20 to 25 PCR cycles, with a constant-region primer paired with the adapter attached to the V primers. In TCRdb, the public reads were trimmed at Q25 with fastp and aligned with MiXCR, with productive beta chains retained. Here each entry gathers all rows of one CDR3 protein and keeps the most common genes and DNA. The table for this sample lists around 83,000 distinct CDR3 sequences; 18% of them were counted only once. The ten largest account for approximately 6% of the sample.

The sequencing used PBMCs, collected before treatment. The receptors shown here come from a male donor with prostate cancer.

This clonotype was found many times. CDR3 loop: CASSPGQGLVISTDTQYF. The CDR3 coding sequence is TGTGCCAGCAGCCCGGGACAGGGACTAGTCATTTCCACAGATACGCAGTATTTT. V gene TRBV28 combines with J gene TRBJ2-3; D might be TRBD1 (9 bases). Trimming cost V 6 bases and J 2 bases, with 24 bases left between them. The CDR3 consists of 18 residues. Germline CDR1 MDHEN, CDR2 SYDVKM.

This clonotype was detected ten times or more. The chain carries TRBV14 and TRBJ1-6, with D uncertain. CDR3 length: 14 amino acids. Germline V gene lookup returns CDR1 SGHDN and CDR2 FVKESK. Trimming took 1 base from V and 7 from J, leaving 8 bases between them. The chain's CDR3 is CASSQVLGNSPLHF. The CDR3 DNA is TGTGCCAGCAGCCAAGTACTGGGAAATTCACCCCTCCACTTT.

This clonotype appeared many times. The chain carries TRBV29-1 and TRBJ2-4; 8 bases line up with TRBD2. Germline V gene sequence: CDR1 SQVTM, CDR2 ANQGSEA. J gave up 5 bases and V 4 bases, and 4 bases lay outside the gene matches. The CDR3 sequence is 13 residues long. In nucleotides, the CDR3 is TGCAGCGTTGGCCGGGGGGGTGAAAACATTCAGTACTTC. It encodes CSVGRGGENIQYF.

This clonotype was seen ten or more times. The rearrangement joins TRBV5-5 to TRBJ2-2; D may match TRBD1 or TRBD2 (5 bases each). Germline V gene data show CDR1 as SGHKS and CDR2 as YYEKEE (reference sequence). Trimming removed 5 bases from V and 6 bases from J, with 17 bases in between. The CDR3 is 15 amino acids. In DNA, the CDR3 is TGTGCCAGCAGACCCCCCGGGGACGCAGCCGGGGAGCTGTTTTTT. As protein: CASRPPGDAAGELFF.

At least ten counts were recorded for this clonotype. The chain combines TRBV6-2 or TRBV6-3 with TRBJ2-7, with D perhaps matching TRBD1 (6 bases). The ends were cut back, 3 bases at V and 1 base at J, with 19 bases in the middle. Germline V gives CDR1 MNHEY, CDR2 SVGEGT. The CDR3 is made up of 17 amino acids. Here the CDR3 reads CASSYRTPMTGSYEQYF. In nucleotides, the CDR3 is TGTGCCAGCAGTTATCGAACCCCGATGACAGGATCCTACGAGCAGTACTTC.

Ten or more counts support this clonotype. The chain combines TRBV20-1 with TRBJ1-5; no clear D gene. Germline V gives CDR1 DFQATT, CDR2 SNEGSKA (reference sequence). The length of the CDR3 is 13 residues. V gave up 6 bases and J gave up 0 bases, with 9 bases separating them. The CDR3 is CSARTDSNQPQHF. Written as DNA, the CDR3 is TGCAGTGCGCGGACGGATAGCAATCAGCCCCAGCATTTT.

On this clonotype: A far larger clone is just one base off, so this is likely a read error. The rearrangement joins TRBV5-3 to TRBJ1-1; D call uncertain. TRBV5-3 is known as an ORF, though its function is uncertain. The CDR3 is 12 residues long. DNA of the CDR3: TGTGCCAGCAGCTTATCAGTCACTGAAGCTTTCTTT. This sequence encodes CASSLSVTEAFF.

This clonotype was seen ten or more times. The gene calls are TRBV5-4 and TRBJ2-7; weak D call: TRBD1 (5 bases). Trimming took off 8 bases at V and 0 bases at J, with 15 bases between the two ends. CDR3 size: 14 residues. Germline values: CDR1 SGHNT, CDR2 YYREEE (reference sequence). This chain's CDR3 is CASQDKPNSYEQYF. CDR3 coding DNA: TGTGCCAGTCAGGACAAACCGAACTCCTACGAGCAGTACTTC.